What follows is one TCR beta chain and its context. Its antigen is not known. The PCR ran on 60 Vbeta and 13 Jbeta primers. The data were produced by immunoSEQ multiplex PCR, yet TCRdb's version contains in-frame clones alone and is incomplete. The data hold some 120,000 clones, with over 70% observed a single time. This CDR3 is built from 14 residues. Germline loops: CDR1 LNHNV, CDR2 YYDKDF (reference sequence). V lost 3 bases and J lost 2, with 10 bases in between. This sample is drawn from a study of cytomegalovirus exposure and HLA in healthy donors. The study, taken as a whole, reports: The only immune exposure information that was available was CMV serostatus.

The sample comprised PBMCs. The chain links TRBV15 to TRBJ2-5; D may be TRBD1 (6 bases). The clonotype originates from a female donor in good health and CMV-seronegative. CDR3 DNA: TGTGCCACCAGCAGGATAGGACAGCAAGAGACCCAGTACTTC. Translated: CATSRIGQQETQYF.